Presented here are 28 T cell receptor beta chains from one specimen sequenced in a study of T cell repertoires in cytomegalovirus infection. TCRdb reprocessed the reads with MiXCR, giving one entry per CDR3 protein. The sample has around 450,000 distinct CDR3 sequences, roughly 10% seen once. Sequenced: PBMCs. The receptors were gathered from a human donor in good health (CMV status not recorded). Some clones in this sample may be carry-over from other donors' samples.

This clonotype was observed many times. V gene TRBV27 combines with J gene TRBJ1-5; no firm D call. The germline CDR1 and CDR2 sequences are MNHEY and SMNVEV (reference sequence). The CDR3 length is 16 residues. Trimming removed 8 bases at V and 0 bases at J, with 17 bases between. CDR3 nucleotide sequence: TGTGCCAGCTCCCCCTCAGGCTTTTATAGCAATCAGCCCCAGCATTTT. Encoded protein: CASSPSGFYSNQPQHF.

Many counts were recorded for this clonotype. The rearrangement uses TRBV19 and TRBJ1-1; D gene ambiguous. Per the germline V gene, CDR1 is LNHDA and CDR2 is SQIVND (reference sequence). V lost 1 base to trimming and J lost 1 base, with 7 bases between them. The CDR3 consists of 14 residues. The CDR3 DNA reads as TGTGCCAGTAGTATAGTTGCAGAGAACACTGAAGCTTTCTTT. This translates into CASSIVAENTEAFF.

The DNA for the CDR3 is TGTGCCAGCAGCCGAGAAGGGAGGGCGGTAGGCGAGCAGTACTTC. This codes for CASSREGRAVGEQYF. The gene calls are TRBV3-1 and TRBJ2-7, with 7 bases fitting TRBD2. CDR1 is LGHDT and CDR2 is YNNKEL in the germline V gene (reference sequence). V shed 4 bases, J shed 6 bases, and the junction held 12 bases outside the gene matches. The CDR3 contains 15 residues.

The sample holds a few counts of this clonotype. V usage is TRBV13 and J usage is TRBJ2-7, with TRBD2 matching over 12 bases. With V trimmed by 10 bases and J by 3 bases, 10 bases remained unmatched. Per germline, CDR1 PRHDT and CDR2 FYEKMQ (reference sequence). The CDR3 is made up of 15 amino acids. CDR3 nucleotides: TGTGCCACGGGGGGAGAGACTAGCGGGAGCTACGAGCAGTACTTC. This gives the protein CATGGETSGSYEQYF.

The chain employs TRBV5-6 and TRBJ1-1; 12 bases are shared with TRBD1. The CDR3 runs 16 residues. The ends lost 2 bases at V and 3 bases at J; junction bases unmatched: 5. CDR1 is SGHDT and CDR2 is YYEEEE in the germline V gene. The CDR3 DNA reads TGTGCCAGCAGCTTAGGGGACAGGGGGCGGTACACTGAAGCTTTCTTT. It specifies CASSLGDRGRYTEAFF.

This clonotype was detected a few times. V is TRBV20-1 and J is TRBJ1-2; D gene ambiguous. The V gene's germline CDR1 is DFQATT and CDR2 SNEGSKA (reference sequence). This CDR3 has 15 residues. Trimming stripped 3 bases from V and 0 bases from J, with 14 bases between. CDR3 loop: CSARIRLGSNYGYTF. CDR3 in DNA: TGCAGTGCTAGGATCCGGTTGGGTTCTAACTATGGCTACACCTTC.

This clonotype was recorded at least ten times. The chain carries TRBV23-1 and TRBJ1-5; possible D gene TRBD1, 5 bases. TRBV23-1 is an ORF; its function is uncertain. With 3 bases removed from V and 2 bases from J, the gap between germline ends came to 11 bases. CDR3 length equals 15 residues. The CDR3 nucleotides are TGCGCCAGCAGTCACCCCGGGACCCGCAATCAGCCCCAGCATTTT. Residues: CASSHPGTRNQPQHF.

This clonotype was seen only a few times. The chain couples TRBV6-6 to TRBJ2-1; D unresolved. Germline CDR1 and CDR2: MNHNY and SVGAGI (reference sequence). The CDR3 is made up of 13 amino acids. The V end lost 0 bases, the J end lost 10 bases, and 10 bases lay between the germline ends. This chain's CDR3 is CASSYSSRFEQFF. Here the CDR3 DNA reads TGTGCCAGCAGTTACTCCTCCAGGTTCGAGCAGTTCTTC.

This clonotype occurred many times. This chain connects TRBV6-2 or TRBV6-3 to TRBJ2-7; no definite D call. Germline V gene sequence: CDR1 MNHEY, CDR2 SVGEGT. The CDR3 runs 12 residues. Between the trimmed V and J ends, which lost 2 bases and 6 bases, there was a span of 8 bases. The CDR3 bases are TGTGCCAGCAGTTACCTCCCCCGCGAGCAGTACTTC. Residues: CASSYLPREQYF.

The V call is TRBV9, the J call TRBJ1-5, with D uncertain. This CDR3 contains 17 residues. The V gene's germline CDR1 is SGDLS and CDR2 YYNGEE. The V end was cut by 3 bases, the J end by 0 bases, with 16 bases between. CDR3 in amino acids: CASSAPLRYNSNQPQHF. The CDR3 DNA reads TGTGCCAGCAGCGCCCCACTGAGGTATAATAGCAATCAGCCCCAGCATTTT.

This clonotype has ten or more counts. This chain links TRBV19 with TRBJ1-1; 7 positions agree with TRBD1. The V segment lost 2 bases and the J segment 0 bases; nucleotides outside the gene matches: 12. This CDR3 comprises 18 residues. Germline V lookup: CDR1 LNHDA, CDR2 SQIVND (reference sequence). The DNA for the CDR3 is TGTGCCAGTAGTATAATGAGGGGGCGCTCCCGAGTGAACACTGAAGCTTTCTTT. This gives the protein CASSIMRGRSRVNTEAFF.

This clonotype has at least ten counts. CDR3 nucleotide sequence: TGTGCCAGTAGCACGGCCTACAGGGACGAGCAGTTCTTC. Its protein is CASSTAYRDEQFF. The chain combines TRBV19 with TRBJ2-1, with a possible D match to TRBD1 (6 bases). From germline, CDR1 is LNHDA and CDR2 SQIVND (reference sequence). V dropped 6 bases and J dropped 10 bases, with 16 bases sitting between them. The CDR3 extends over 13 amino acids.

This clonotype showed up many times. This CDR3 is CASSLGAYSNQPQHF. The CDR3 nucleotides are TGTGCCAGCAGCTTAGGGGCCTATAGCAATCAGCCCCAGCATTTT. The chain combines TRBV7-6 with TRBJ1-5; D is ambiguous. The ends were cut back, 1 base at V and 0 bases at J, with 7 bases in the middle. The CDR3 contains 15 residues. Germline V lookup: CDR1 SGHVS, CDR2 FNYEAQ.

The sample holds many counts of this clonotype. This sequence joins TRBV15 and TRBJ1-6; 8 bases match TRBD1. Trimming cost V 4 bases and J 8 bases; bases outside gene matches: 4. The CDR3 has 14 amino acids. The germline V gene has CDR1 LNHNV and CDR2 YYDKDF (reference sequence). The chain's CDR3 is CATSTLQGDSPLHF. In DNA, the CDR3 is TGTGCCACCAGCACCTTACAGGGGGATTCACCCCTCCACTTT.

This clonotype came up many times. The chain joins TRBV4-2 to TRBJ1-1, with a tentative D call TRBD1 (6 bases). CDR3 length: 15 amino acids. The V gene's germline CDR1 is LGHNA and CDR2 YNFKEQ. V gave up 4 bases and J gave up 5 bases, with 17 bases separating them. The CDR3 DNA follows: TGTGCCAGCAGCCCCAATCGGGGGGGGCAAACTGAAGCTTTCTTT. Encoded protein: CASSPNRGGQTEAFF.

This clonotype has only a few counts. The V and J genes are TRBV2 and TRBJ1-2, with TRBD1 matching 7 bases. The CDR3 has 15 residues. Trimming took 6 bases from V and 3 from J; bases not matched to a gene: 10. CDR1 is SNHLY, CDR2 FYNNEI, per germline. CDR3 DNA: TGTGCCAGCAGGGACAGGAGACTTGAGGACTATGGCTACACCTTC. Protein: CASRDRRLEDYGYTF.

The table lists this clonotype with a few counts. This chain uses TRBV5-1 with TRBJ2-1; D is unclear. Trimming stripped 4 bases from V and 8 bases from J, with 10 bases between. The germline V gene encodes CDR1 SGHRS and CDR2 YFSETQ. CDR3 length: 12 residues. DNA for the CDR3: TGCGCCAGCAGCCCCCAGCAGGATGAGCAGTTCTTC. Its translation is CASSPQQDEQFF.

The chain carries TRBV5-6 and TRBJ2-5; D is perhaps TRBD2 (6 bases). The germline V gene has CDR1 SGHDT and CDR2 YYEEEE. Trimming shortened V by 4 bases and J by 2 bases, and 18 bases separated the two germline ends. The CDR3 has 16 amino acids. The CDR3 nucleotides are TGTGCCAGCAGCCTACGAGGAGGGCTACTTCAAGAGACCCAGTACTTC. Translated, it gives CASSLRGGLLQETQYF.

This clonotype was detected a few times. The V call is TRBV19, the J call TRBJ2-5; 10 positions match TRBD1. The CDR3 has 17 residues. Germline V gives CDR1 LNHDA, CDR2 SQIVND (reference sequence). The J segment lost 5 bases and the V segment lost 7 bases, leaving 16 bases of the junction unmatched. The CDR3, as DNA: TGTGCCAGTACCCCGGGACAGGGGTTCATCCGTCTTGAGACCCAGTACTTC. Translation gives CASTPGQGFIRLETQYF.

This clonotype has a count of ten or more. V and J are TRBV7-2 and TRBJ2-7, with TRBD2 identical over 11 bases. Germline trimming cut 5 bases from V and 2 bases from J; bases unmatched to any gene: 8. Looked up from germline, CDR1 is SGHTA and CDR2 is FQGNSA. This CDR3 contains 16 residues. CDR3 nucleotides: TGTGCCAGCAGCCCCGGGACTAGCGGACTTCCCTACGAGCAGTACTTC. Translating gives CASSPGTSGLPYEQYF. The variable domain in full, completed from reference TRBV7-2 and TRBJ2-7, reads GAGVSQSPSNKVTEKGKDVELRCDPISGHTALYWYRQSLGQGLEFLIYFQGNSAPDKSGLPSDRFSAERTGGSVSTLTIQRTQQEDSAVYLCASSPGTSGLPYEQYFGPGTRLTVT.

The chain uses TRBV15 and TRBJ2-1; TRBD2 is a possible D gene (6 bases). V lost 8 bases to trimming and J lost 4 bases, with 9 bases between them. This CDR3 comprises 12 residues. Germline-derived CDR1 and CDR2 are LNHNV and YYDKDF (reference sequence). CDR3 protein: CATARGYNEQFF. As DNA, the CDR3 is TGTGCCACCGCCCGGGGGTACAATGAGCAGTTCTTC.

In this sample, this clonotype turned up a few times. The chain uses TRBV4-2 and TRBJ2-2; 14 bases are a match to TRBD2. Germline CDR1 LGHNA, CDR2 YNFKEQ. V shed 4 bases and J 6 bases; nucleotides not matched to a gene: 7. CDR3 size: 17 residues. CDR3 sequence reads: CASSPGLAGGRSGELFF. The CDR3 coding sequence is TGTGCCAGCAGCCCCGGACTAGCGGGAGGCAGGTCCGGGGAGCTGTTTTTT.

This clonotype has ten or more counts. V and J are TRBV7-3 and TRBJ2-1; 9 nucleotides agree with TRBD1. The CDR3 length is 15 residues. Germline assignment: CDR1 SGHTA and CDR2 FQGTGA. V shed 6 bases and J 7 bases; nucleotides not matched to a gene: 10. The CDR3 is CASSPGTGLTNEQFF. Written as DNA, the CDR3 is TGTGCCAGCAGTCCCGGGACAGGGCTTACGAATGAGCAGTTCTTC.

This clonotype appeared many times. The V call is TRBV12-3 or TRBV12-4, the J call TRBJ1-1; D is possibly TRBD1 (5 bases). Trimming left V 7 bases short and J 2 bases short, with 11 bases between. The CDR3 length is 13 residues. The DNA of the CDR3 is TGTGCCAGCACAATGGGGCCTAACACTGAAGCTTTCTTT. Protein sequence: CASTMGPNTEAFF.

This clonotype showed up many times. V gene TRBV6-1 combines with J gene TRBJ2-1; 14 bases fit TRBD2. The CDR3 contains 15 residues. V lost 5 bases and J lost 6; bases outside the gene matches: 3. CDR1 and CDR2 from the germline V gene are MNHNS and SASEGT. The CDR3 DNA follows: TGTGCCAGCAGTTCGACTAGCGGGAGGGCCAATGAGCAGTTCTTC. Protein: CASSSTSGRANEQFF.

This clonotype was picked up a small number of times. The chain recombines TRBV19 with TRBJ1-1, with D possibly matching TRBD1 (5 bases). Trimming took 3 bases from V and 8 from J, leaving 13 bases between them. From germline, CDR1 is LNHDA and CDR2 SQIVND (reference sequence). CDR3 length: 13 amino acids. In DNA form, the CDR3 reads TGTGCCAGTAGTATCGCCAGGGCTGGCGAAGCTTTCTTT. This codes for CASSIARAGEAFF. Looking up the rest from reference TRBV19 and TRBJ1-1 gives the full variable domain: DGGITQSPKYLFRKEGQNVTLSCEQNLNHDAMYWYRQDPGQGLRLIYYSQIVNDFQKGDIAEGYSVSREKKESFPLTVTSAQKNPTAFYLCASSIARAGEAFFGQGTRLTVV.

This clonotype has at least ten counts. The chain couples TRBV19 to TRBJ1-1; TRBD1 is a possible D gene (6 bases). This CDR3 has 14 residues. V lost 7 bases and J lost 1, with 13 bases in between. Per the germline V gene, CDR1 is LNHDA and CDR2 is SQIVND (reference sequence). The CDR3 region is CASTLGQANTEAFF. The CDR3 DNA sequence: TGTGCCAGTACCTTGGGACAAGCGAACACTGAAGCTTTCTTT.

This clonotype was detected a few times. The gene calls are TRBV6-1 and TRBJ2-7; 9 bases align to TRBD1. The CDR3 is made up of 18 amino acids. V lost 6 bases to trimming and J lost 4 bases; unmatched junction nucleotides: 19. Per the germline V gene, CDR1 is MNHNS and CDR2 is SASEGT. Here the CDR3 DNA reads TGTGCCAGCAGCCCTGAGTTATCACAGGGGGCTAGTGGTTACGAGCAGTACTTC. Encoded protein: CASSPELSQGASGYEQYF.